The T cell receptor (beta chain) under discussion was sequenced for a study of blood T cell repertoires in COVID-19. Background on the study: COVID-19 samples from acute and convalescent phases originated in the United States, Italy and Spain.

Trimming at V came to 6 bases and at J to 5 bases, leaving 8 bases not matched to a gene. CDR1 is SQVTM, CDR2 ANQGSEA, per germline. The CDR3 covers 14 residues. This table comes from immunoSEQ multiplex PCR, and its TCRdb copy is limited to in-frame clones, with some not included. The sample includes roughly 43,000 clones, 70% to 90% of them seen just once. The sample taken for sequencing was peripheral blood. The sequence was obtained from a human donor in a cohort sampled during active COVID-19. The donor label of this sample is uncertain. The chain is built from TRBV29-1 and TRBJ2-5; TRBD1 matches 11 bases. The CDR3 loop reads CSVGQGAGAETQYF. CDR3 DNA: TGCAGCGTAGGACAGGGGGCTGGGGCGGAGACCCAGTACTTC.